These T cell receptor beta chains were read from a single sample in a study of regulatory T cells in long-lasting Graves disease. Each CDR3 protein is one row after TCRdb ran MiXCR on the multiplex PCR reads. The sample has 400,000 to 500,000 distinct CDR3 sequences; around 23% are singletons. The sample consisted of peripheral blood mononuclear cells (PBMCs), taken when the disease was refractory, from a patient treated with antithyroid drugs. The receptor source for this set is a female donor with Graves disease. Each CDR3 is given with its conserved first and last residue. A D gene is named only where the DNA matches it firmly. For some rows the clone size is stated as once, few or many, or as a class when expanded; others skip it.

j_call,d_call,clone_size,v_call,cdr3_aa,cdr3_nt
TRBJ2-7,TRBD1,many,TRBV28,CASIRDRVAYEQYF,TGTGCCAGCATTAGGGACAGGGTGGCCTACGAGCAGTACTTC
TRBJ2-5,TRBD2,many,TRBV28,CASSFGLAGGPGETQYF,TGTGCCAGCAGTTTTGGACTAGCGGGAGGGCCGGGAGAGACCCAGTACTTC
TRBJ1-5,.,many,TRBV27,CARGVQPQHF,TGTGCCAGGGGGGTGCAGCCCCAGCATTTT
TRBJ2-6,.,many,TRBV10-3,CAISESKVGSGANVLTF,TGTGCCATCAGTGAGTCGAAAGTGGGATCAGGGGCCAACGTCCTGACTTTC
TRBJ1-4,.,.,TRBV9,CASSPRLGEKLFF,TGTGCCAGCAGCCCCCGCTTGGGGGAAAAACTGTTTTTT
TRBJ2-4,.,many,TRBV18,CASSPPAGNIQYF,TGTGCCAGCTCACCACCGGCAGGAAACATTCAGTACTTC
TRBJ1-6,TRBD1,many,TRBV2,CASTSDRGLNSPLHF,TGTGCCAGCACATCCGACAGGGGCCTTAATTCACCCCTCCACTTT
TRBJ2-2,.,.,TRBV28,CASSSLDRLNTGELFF,TGTGCCAGCAGTTCCCTTGACCGGTTGAACACCGGGGAGCTGTTTTTT
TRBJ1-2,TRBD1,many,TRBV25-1,CASSWRGGASGYTF,TGTGCCAGCAGTTGGAGAGGGGGCGCAAGTGGCTACACCTTC
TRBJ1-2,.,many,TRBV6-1,CASSEIRDRGGYTF,TGTGCCAGCAGTGAGATCAGGGACCGGGGAGGCTACACCTTC
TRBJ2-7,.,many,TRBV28,CASSSAQVDNEQYF,TGTGCCAGCAGTTCCGCCCAGGTAGATAACGAGCAGTACTTC
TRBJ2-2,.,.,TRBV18,CASSPASSTGELFF,TGTGCCAGCTCACCGGCGAGTTCCACCGGGGAGCTGTTTTTT
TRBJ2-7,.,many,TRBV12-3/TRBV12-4,CASTQAMGPQYF,TGTGCCAGCACTCAAGCTATGGGACCGCAGTACTTC
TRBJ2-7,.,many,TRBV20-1,CSARDARAAYEQYF,TGCAGTGCTAGAGATGCCAGGGCCGCCTACGAGCAGTACTTC
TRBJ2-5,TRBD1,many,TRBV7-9,CASSRGQGVETQYF,TGTGCCAGCAGCAGAGGACAGGGAGTAGAGACCCAGTACTTC
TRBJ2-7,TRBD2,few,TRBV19,CATTSGPTYEQYF,TGTGCCACAACTAGCGGGCCGACCTACGAGCAGTACTTC
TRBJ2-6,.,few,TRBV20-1,CSAQGGAGANVLTF,TGCAGTGCCCAGGGTGGGGCTGGGGCCAACGTCCTGACTTTC
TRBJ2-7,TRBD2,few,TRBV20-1,CSASPRTSSYEQYF,TGCAGTGCTAGCCCCCGGACTAGCTCCTACGAGCAGTACTTC
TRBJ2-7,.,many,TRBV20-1,CSARDGQGYNYEQYF,TGCAGTGCTAGAGATGGGCAGGGTTATAACTACGAGCAGTACTTC
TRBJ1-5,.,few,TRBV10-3,CAISESGARGDQPQHF,TGTGCCATCAGTGAGTCGGGGGCGCGCGGTGATCAGCCCCAGCATTTT
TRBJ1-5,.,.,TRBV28,CASSSTPSNQPQHF,TGTGCCAGCAGTTCGACACCTAGCAATCAGCCCCAGCATTTT
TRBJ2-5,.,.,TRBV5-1,CASSAGTAETQYF,TGCGCCAGCAGCGCGGGGACGGCAGAGACCCAGTACTTC
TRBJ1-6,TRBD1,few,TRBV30,CAWTTLQGARSPLHF,TGTGCCTGGACGACTCTACAGGGGGCAAGGTCACCCCTCCACTTT
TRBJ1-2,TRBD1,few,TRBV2,CASRTQGADYGYTF,TGTGCCAGCAGGACACAGGGGGCGGACTATGGCTACACCTTC
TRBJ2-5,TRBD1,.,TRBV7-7,CASSLDRGFVETQYF,TGTGCCAGCAGCTTGGACAGGGGTTTTGTGGAGACCCAGTACTTC
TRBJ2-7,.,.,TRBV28,CASSQEQGIYEQYF,TGTGCCAGCAGCCAAGAACAGGGAATCTACGAGCAGTACTTC
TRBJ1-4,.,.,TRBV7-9,CASSPPGRGDEKLFF,TGTGCCAGCAGCCCCCCGGGGCGCGGGGATGAAAAACTGTTTTTT
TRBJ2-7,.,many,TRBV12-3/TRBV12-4,CASSLGTGEQYF,TGTGCCAGCAGTTTGGGGACGGGTGAGCAGTACTTC
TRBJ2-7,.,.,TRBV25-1,CASSGDEVYEQYF,TGTGCCAGCAGTGGCGACGAGGTATACGAGCAGTACTTC
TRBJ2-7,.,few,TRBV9,CASSGKENNPYEQYF,TGTGCCAGCAGCGGAAAGGAGAACAACCCCTACGAGCAGTACTTC
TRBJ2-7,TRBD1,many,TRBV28,CASSFFLGPQGTYEQYF,TGTGCCAGCAGTTTCTTCCTGGGCCCACAGGGGACCTACGAGCAGTACTTC
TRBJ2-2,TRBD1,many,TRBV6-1,CASSLTGGAYGELFF,TGTGCCAGCAGCTTAACAGGGGGCGCTTACGGGGAGCTGTTTTTT
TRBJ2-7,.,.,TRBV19,CASSPMPASDVQYF,TGTGCCAGTAGTCCAATGCCCGCATCAGACGTGCAGTACTTC
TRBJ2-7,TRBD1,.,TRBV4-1,CASSHTGTGVNEQYF,TGCGCCAGCAGCCACACCGGGACAGGGGTCAACGAGCAGTACTTC
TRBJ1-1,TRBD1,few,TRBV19,CASSRDSVNTEAFF,TGTGCCAGTAGTAGGGACAGTGTAAACACTGAAGCTTTCTTT
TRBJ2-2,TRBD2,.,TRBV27,CASSSMGLAGGRAGELFF,TGTGCCAGCAGTTCGATGGGACTAGCGGGAGGAAGGGCCGGGGAGCTGTTTTTT